These 19 T cell receptor beta chains were all obtained from the same sample, sequenced in a study of blood T cell repertoires in COVID-19. Assay used: immunoSEQ multiplex PCR; TCRdb lists only in-frame clones, some missing. The sample includes around 300,000 clones, around 86% of them seen just once. Sequenced: peripheral blood. The source is a man in his forties or fifties with active or convalescent COVID-19.

This clone was picked up a small number of times. V is TRBV30 and J is TRBJ1-4; possibly TRBD1 for D (5 bases). The CDR3 length is 15 residues. V dropped 3 bases and J dropped 6 bases, with 17 bases sitting between them. CDR1 GTSNPN and CDR2 SVGIG come from the germline V gene (reference sequence). CDR3 residues: CAWSQGAGFYEKLFF. CDR3 nucleotides: TGTGCCTGGAGCCAGGGAGCGGGATTTTATGAAAAACTGTTTTTT.

This clone is a singleton in its sample. CDR3 DNA sequence: TGTGCCAGCAGCGTAGCAGGGGCGGGCGGGGAGCTGTTTTTT. Translation: CASSVAGAGGELFF. The chain is built from TRBV9 and TRBJ2-2; D is perhaps TRBD1 (6 bases). CDR3 length equals 14 residues. V lost 0 bases and J lost 7, with 10 bases in between. Germline V gives CDR1 SGDLS, CDR2 YYNGEE.

The V gene is TRBV27, the J gene TRBJ1-2; D gene uncertain. From germline, CDR1 is MNHEY and CDR2 SMNVEV (reference sequence). Deletions cut 5 bases from V and 6 bases from J, with 19 bases between. The CDR3 has 15 residues. The CDR3 spells CASSPHGDIGHGYTF. The CDR3 DNA reads TGTGCCAGCAGTCCCCACGGGGATATCGGGCATGGCTACACCTTC.

The gene calls are TRBV5-4 and TRBJ2-3, with D possibly matching TRBD1 (6 bases). The CDR3 is 14 residues long. Trimming stripped 6 bases from V and 3 bases from J, with 14 bases between. Germline V gene sequence: CDR1 SGHNT, CDR2 YYREEE (reference sequence). CDR3 bases: TGTGCCAGCAATAAGGGGCAGGGGACAGATACGCAGTATTTT. As protein: CASNKGQGTDTQYF.

CDR3 DNA: TGTGCCAGCTCACCCGTCGGGACTAGCGGGAGAATGGTCGAGACCCAGTACTTC. Amino acid sequence: CASSPVGTSGRMVETQYF. The chain couples TRBV18 to TRBJ2-5, with 14 bases identical to TRBD2. This CDR3 spans 18 amino acids. Per germline, CDR1 KGHSH and CDR2 LQKENI. V gave up 3 bases and J gave up 5 bases; unmatched junction bases: 11.

Here the CDR3 reads CASSLLDRSSYEQYF. The CDR3 DNA follows: TGTGCCAGCAGCTTATTGGACAGGAGCTCCTACGAGCAGTACTTC. The rearrangement uses TRBV11-1 and TRBJ2-7, with 7 bases identical to TRBD1. J gave up 0 bases and V 2 bases, and 4 bases lay outside the gene matches. Germline V lookup: CDR1 SGHAT, CDR2 FQDESV (reference sequence). The CDR3 extends over 15 amino acids.

In this sample, this clone turned up a few times. CDR3 bases: TGTGCCAGCAGTGAAGCGGGACAGGGCTATGGCTACACCTTC. It yields the protein CASSEAGQGYGYTF. The chain carries TRBV2 and TRBJ1-2; TRBD1 matches at 9 bases. The germline V gene has CDR1 SNHLY and CDR2 FYNNEI. The CDR3 covers 14 residues. With 0 bases clipped from V and 4 bases from J, the junction kept 0 bases outside the gene matches.

This chain uses TRBV6-2 or TRBV6-3 with TRBJ1-5, with D unresolved. The germline V gene has CDR1 MNHEY and CDR2 SVGEGT. The CDR3 sequence is 14 residues long. The V gene lost 6 bases and the J gene lost 3 bases, with 12 bases spanning the gap. For the CDR3, the DNA is TGTGCCAGCAGCCCCGGGGAGATCAATCAGCCCCAGCATTTT. Translation: CASSPGEINQPQHF.

This chain links TRBV28 with TRBJ1-2; 9 nucleotides agree with TRBD1. This CDR3 region has 15 residues. Looked up from germline, CDR1 is MDHEN and CDR2 is SYDVKM. V gave up 6 bases and J gave up 0 bases; unmatched junction bases: 5. The CDR3: CASSRDREPNYGYTF. As DNA, the CDR3 is TGTGCCAGCAGCCGGGACAGGGAACCTAACTATGGCTACACCTTC.

V is TRBV10-3 and J is TRBJ2-2; the D gene is possibly TRBD1 (6 bases). The germline CDR1 and CDR2 sequences are ENHRY and SYGVKD. Trimming stripped 6 bases from V and 6 bases from J, with 11 bases between. The length of the CDR3 is 13 residues. The CDR3 nucleotides are TGTGCCATCAGGGACAGTTCGGCCGGGGAGCTGTTTTTT. This sequence encodes CAIRDSSAGELFF.

The CDR3 sequence is CASSLGQGREKLFF. The CDR3 DNA follows: TGTGCCAGCAGCCTCGGACAGGGTCGGGAAAAACTGTTTTTT. The chain has TRBV5-4 and TRBJ1-4; 8 nucleotides line up with TRBD1. The CDR3 contains 14 residues. The V gene's germline CDR1 is SGHNT and CDR2 YYREEE (reference sequence). J lost 8 bases, V lost 4 bases, and 7 bases had no gene match. Complete variable domain (other parts from reference TRBV5-4 and TRBJ1-4): ETGVTQSPTHLIKTRGQQVTLRCSSQSGHNTVSWYQQALGQGPQFIFQYYREEENGRGNFPPRFSGLQFPNYSSELNVNALELDDSALYLCASSLGQGREKLFFGSGTQLSVL.

Worth noting for this clone: An end of the junction differs from the germline gene, which may be a read error. The chain combines TRBV27 with TRBJ1-4; possibly TRBD1 for D (5 bases). The CDR3 runs 16 residues. Germline-derived CDR1 and CDR2 are MNHEY and SMNVEV (reference sequence). CDR3 loop: CASSLWGPTSNEKLFF. CDR3 DNA sequence: TGTGCCAGCAGTTTATGGGGCCCGACATCTAACGAAAAACTGTTTTTT. Using reference TRBV27 and TRBJ1-4 for the parts outside the CDR3, the full variable domain is EAQVTQNPRYLITVTGKKLTVTCSQNMNHEYMSWYRQDPGLGLRQIYYSMNVEVTDKGDVPEGYKVSRKEKRNFPLILESPSPNQTSLYFCASSLWGPTSNEKLFFGSGTQLSVL.

The V and J genes are TRBV27 and TRBJ2-1, with a weak D call TRBD2 (6 bases). Germline values: CDR1 MNHEY, CDR2 SMNVEV (reference sequence). Trimming shortened V by 2 bases and J by 10 bases, and 12 bases separated the two germline ends. This CDR3 is 13 amino acids long. In DNA form, the CDR3 reads TGTGCCAGCAGTTTACGGGGGTTTGGCGAGCAGTTCTTC. Translated, it gives CASSLRGFGEQFF.

This clone occurred a few times. The CDR3 loop is CASSGYSNRGPGTEAFF. In nucleotides, the CDR3 is TGTGCCAGCAGCGGCTACTCGAACAGGGGGCCGGGGACTGAAGCTTTCTTT. V and J are TRBV7-9 and TRBJ1-1; TRBD1 matches 9 bases. Germline lookup yields CDR1 SEHNR and CDR2 FQNEAQ (reference sequence). The ends lost 5 bases at V and 5 bases at J; junction bases unmatched: 15. This CDR3 region has 17 residues.

The chain carries TRBV28 and TRBJ2-7, with TRBD1 identical over 11 bases. Losses at the gene ends were 5 bases for V and 5 bases for J; bases not matched to a gene: 8. Germline CDR1 and CDR2: MDHEN and SYDVKM. The CDR3 loop spans 15 amino acids. CDR3 residues: CASSQPGQGDHEQYF. In DNA, the CDR3 is TGTGCCAGCAGTCAACCGGGACAGGGGGACCACGAGCAGTACTTC. The full variable domain, completed using reference TRBV28 and TRBJ2-7, is DVKVTQSSRYLVKRTGEKVFLECVQDMDHENMFWYRQDPGLGLRLIYFSYDVKMKEKGDIPEGYSVSREKKERFSLILESASTNQTSMYLCASSQPGQGDHEQYFGPGTRLTVT.

This clone was seen a single time. CDR3 region: CASSLFTSDRASSEQYF. DNA for the CDR3: TGCGCCAGCAGCTTGTTCACCTCGGACAGGGCAAGTTCCGAGCAGTACTTC. The chain is built from TRBV5-1 and TRBJ2-7, with TRBD1 matching over 8 bases. V lost 1 base and J lost 6; bases outside the gene matches: 15. The CDR3 sequence is 17 residues long. Germline CDR1 is SGHRS and CDR2 is YFSETQ.

This clone was observed a single time. The chain combines TRBV10-3 with TRBJ2-1; 9 nucleotides line up with TRBD1. The CDR3 loop spans 14 amino acids. Per the germline V gene, CDR1 is ENHRY and CDR2 is SYGVKD. V gave up 6 bases and J gave up 7 bases; unmatched junction bases: 7. The DNA of the CDR3 is TGTGCCATCAGCGATGGACAGGGGAGGAATGAGCAGTTCTTC. It yields the protein CAISDGQGRNEQFF.

CDR3 nucleotide sequence: TGTGCCAGCAGCTTAGTAACGGGTCGCACAGATACGCAGTATTTT. Translated: CASSLVTGRTDTQYF. The chain is built from TRBV11-2 and TRBJ2-3; D gene uncertain. This CDR3 contains 15 residues. Germline CDR1 is SGHAT and CDR2 is FQNNGV. V was trimmed by 1 base and J by 1 base, leaving 9 bases between them.

This chain connects TRBV7-9 to TRBJ2-7, with 10 positions matching TRBD2. Germline V gene lookup returns CDR1 SEHNR and CDR2 FQNEAQ (reference sequence). V shed 5 bases, J shed 2 bases, and the junction held 6 bases outside the gene matches. The CDR3 is 15 residues long. The CDR3 protein is CASSTGLAVPYEQYF. The CDR3 DNA is TGTGCCAGCAGCACAGGACTAGCGGTTCCCTACGAGCAGTACTTC.